The entry below gives a single T cell receptor beta chain sequence along with its context. The data were produced by immunoSEQ multiplex PCR, yet TCRdb's version contains in-frame clones alone and is incomplete. The table has 70,000 to 100,000 clones, around 67% seen once. The data were taken from a study of blood T cell repertoires in COVID-19. Study-wide background: In each case, the material was cDNA or gDNA derived from T cells, B-cell-depleted T cells, or PBMCs.

The V and J ends lost 1 base and 9 bases respectively, with 12 bases between them. The CDR3 runs to 13 residues. Germline-derived CDR1 and CDR2 are MNHNS and SASEGT. The receptor was derived from an older woman in a cohort sampled during active or convalescent COVID-19. This sequence joins TRBV6-1 and TRBJ1-2, with a tentative D call TRBD1 (5 bases). Sequenced: peripheral blood. CDR3 sequence reads: CASSEDADSSYTF. In nucleotides, the CDR3 is TGTGCCAGCAGTGAAGACGCTGACAGTAGCTACACCTTC.